This TCR beta chain originates from a study of cytomegalovirus exposure and HLA in healthy donors. Assay: immunoSEQ multiplex PCR; the TCRdb copy retains only in-frame clones and omits some. Of roughly 75,000 clones listed, roughly 94% are singletons. The CDR3 has 14 residues. V dropped 3 bases and J dropped 3; count of bases not matched to a gene: 1. The germline V gene has CDR1 MNHEY and CDR2 SMNVEV (reference sequence). Whole-study results and caveats: The authors listed 180 or so TCR beta chains as cytomegalovirus-associated. Generally TCR sequences proved uncommon, though certain public TCRs appeared in numerous donors. The authors confirmed in vitro that three CMV-associated chains were specific for CMV antigens.

Of note for this clone: Antigen: not known.

The clonotype comes from a woman under 30 in good health and CMV-seronegative. The genes are TRBV27 and TRBJ2-3, with TRBD1 identical over 9 bases. Sample: PBMCs. The CDR3 loop reads CASSLGQGTDTQYF. The CDR3 nucleotides read TGTGCCAGCAGTTTGGGACAGGGTACAGATACGCAGTATTTT.